These 3 T cell receptor beta chains were all obtained from the same sample, sequenced in a study of blood T cell repertoires in COVID-19. Data came from immunoSEQ multiplex PCR; TCRdb stores just in-frame clones and leaves some out. The table has roughly 380,000 clones, more than 70% seen once; the top ten hold over 3.5%. The sample consisted of peripheral blood. The receptor set was obtained from a woman aged 60 to 75 with COVID-19, enrolled during active disease.

The rearrangement joins TRBV6-5 to TRBJ2-7; TRBD2 is a possible D gene (5 bases). The CDR3 sequence is 15 residues long. Looked up from germline, CDR1 is MNHEY and CDR2 is SVGAGI. The ends were cut back, 0 bases at V and 4 bases at J, with 13 bases in the middle. The CDR3 loop is CASSYSYNSGYEQYF. CDR3 nucleotides: TGTGCCAGCAGTTACTCGTATAATTCGGGATACGAGCAGTACTTC.

The chain combines TRBV5-1 with TRBJ2-5; TRBD2 agrees at 10 bases. Germline values: CDR1 SGHRS, CDR2 YFSETQ. V lost 1 base, J lost 5 bases, and 5 bases stayed unmatched. The CDR3 sequence is 15 residues long. The CDR3 region is CASSLTAGGPETQYF. The CDR3 DNA reads as TGCGCCAGCAGCTTGACAGCGGGGGGGCCTGAGACCCAGTACTTC.

A single count supports this clone. For the CDR3, the DNA is TGTGCCAGCAGCGGACCCGGGACAGGGTTAGAGACCCAGTACTTC. Translating it yields CASSGPGTGLETQYF. The rearrangement links TRBV3-1 (or the pseudogene TRBV3-2) to TRBJ2-5, with 9 bases that match TRBD1. Germline assignment: CDR1 LGHDT and CDR2 YNNKEL (reference sequence). The ends lost 5 bases at V and 4 bases at J; junction bases unmatched: 8. The CDR3 has 15 amino acids.